This entry features one TCR beta chain sequence. The data stem from a study of blood T cell repertoires in COVID-19. Across the study: Spain, Italy and the United States supplied samples that represented acute and convalescent COVID-19. From T cells, B-cell-depleted T cells, or PBMCs came the material, which was cDNA or gDNA.

How the authors handled the data: Amplification of reference gene primers was used by the study to estimate nucleated cell counts. Sequencing used immunoSEQ multiplex PCR; TCRdb keeps in-frame clones, though not all of them. V and J calls and clone size are as listed in that table; D and trimming were resolved from the DNA. The sample contains 150,000 to 250,000 clones, 80% to 85% of which appear only once. This CDR3 region has 15 residues. CDR1 SGHRS and CDR2 YFSETQ come from the germline V gene. V shed 4 bases and J 1 base; nucleotides not matched to a gene: 4. Among Cohort 3 donors, those recovered had two negative PCRs, clearance, or symptom resolution.

The chain uses TRBV5-1 and TRBJ2-3; 9 bases are shared with TRBD2. The sequence was obtained from a man aged 35 to 55 who had recovered from COVID-19. What was sequenced was PBMCs or T cells enriched from blood (not recorded which). In DNA, the CDR3 is TGCGCCAGCAGCCAGACTAGCGGAGGCACAGATACGCAGTATTTT. As protein: CASSQTSGGTDTQYF.